A selection of T cell receptor beta chains follows, all from one sample in a study of human T cells and chemical hapten exposure. In TCRdb, the RACE reads were re-called with MiXCR into one record per CDR3 protein. This table has under 200,000 distinct CDR3 sequences, about a quarter appearing once. The sample was whole blood, taken in connection with sensitization to the hapten diphenylcyclopropenone (DPC). The receptor source for this set is a woman aged 18-35 years with alopecia areata. Some clones in this sample may be carry-over from other donors' samples. Both conserved end residues are part of each CDR3. A D gene is named only where the DNA matches it firmly. Where a row states a size, it is once, few, many or the class of an expanded clone; other rows omit it.

size	V	D	J	DNA	CDR3
-	TRBV29-1	-	TRBJ1-1	TGCAGCGCCCAAATTAGACCCCAGGCTGAAGCTTTCTTT	CSAQIRPQAEAFF
-	TRBV7-2	-	TRBJ2-1	TGTGCCAGCAGCCGTCAACAGGGAACGCATTCTGAGCAGTTCTTC	CASSRQQGTHSEQFF
-	TRBV29-1	TRBD1	TRBJ1-1	TGCAGCGTCCGCCTCAACAGGGGCGGAACTGAAGCTTTCTTT	CSVRLNRGGTEAFF
few	TRBV6-2/TRBV6-3	-	TRBJ2-7	TGTGCCAGCAGTTACTCGATCGACGGGTTAAACGAGCAGTACTTC	CASSYSIDGLNEQYF
few	TRBV20-1	-	TRBJ2-7	TGCAGTGCTAGGACAGGTGTTTCCTACGAGCAGTACTTC	CSARTGVSYEQYF
many	TRBV29-1	TRBD1	TRBJ1-3	TGCAGCGTTGAAGTTATTGGGCGGCAGGGGGACTCTGGAAACACCATATATTTT	CSVEVIGRQGDSGNTIYF
few	TRBV20-1	-	TRBJ2-3	TGCAGTGCTACCCTGGCGAGCCGGGCCGATACGCAGTATTTT	CSATLASRADTQYF
-	TRBV24-1	-	TRBJ2-3	TGTGCCACCCGACCGGGGCCGAACACAGATACGCAGTATTTT	CATRPGPNTDTQYF
few	TRBV5-1	-	TRBJ2-3	TGCGCCAGCAGCGCCCCAGTTGGTAGCACAGATACGCAGTATTTT	CASSAPVGSTDTQYF
few	TRBV29-1	-	TRBJ1-4	TGCAGCGTCGACCGGACAACTAATGAAAAACTGTTTTTT	CSVDRTTNEKLFF
-	TRBV14	-	TRBJ2-1	TGTGCCAGCAGCCGGCTAGACAATGAGCAGTTCTTC	CASSRLDNEQFF
-	TRBV5-1	-	TRBJ2-7	TGCGCCAGCAGCTTGGTAGGTGGAAACTACGAGCAGTACTTC	CASSLVGGNYEQYF
-	TRBV12-3/TRBV12-4	-	TRBJ2-6	TGTGCCAGCAGTGTCCGAGTCCCCGACCCTCTCTCTGGGGCCAACGTCCTGACTTTC	CASSVRVPDPLSGANVLTF
many	TRBV12-3/TRBV12-4	TRBD2	TRBJ2-3	TGTGCCAGCAGCCAGGGACTAGCGGGGGCCACAGATACGCAGTATTTT	CASSQGLAGATDTQYF
few	TRBV20-1	TRBD1	TRBJ1-2	TGCAGTGCTAGGTCTGCGGGACAGGGCTATGGCTACACCTTC	CSARSAGQGYGYTF
-	TRBV12-3/TRBV12-4	-	TRBJ1-1	TGTGCCAGCAGGGCGTATACTGAAGCTTTCTTT	CASRAYTEAFF
few	TRBV29-1	-	TRBJ2-5	TGCAGCGTTGCGCAGGGGCCGGCGAAAGAGACCCAGTACTTC	CSVAQGPAKETQYF
many	TRBV29-1	TRBD1	TRBJ2-7	TGCAGCGTTGTGGGCCAGGGGGCCTACGAGCAGTACTTC	CSVVGQGAYEQYF
-	TRBV6-2/TRBV6-3	TRBD2	TRBJ2-1	TGTGCCAGCAGTCCCATAGCGGGGGGCCGTGGGAATGAGCAGTTCTTC	CASSPIAGGRGNEQFF
once	TRBV4-1	TRBD1	TRBJ2-7	TGCGCCAGCAGCCTCCGGGACAGGGGTAACGAGCAGTACTTC	CASSLRDRGNEQYF
-	TRBV4-1	TRBD2	TRBJ2-5	TGCGCCAGCAGCCAAGATGGGGGGGGGACCCAGTACTTC	CASSQDGGGTQYF
-	TRBV29-1	-	TRBJ1-2	TGCAGCGTTGAAGATCGACAGGACCCCTATGGCTGCACCTTC	CSVEDRQDPYGCTF
-	TRBV6-6	TRBD1	TRBJ2-7	TGTGCCAGCAGTAAGGACAGGGGGTACTACGAGCAGTACTTC	CASSKDRGYYEQYF
-	TRBV27	TRBD1	TRBJ2-1	TGTGCCAGCAGTTTCGTGGGGCAACAGGGGTTTCTTGAGCAGTTCTTC	CASSFVGQQGFLEQFF
-	TRBV4-1	-	TRBJ1-1	TGCGCCAGCAGCCTTAAGGAACAGAACACTGAAGCTTTCTTT	CASSLKEQNTEAFF
-	TRBV6-5	-	TRBJ1-2	TGTGCCAGCCGCGAAGGAGGGCGCGACTATGGCTACACCTTC	CASREGGRDYGYTF
-	TRBV7-2	TRBD1	TRBJ2-1	TGTGCCAGCAGCTTCACCGGGACAGGGCCCAACAATGAGCAGTTCTTC	CASSFTGTGPNNEQFF
-	TRBV7-7	TRBD1	TRBJ2-7	TGTGCTAGCAGCTTAGAGCAGGGGGCATCCTACGAGCAGTACTTC	CASSLEQGASYEQYF
-	TRBV6-5	TRBD1	TRBJ1-2	TGTGCCAGCAGTTACCCGAAAGGGACAGGGTACTATGGCTACACCTTC	CASSYPKGTGYYGYTF
-	TRBV9	-	TRBJ1-1	TGTGCCAGCAGCGTAGAGGGGGAGGACACTGAAGCTTTCTTT	CASSVEGEDTEAFF
few	TRBV7-2	-	TRBJ1-2	TGTGCCAGCAGCTTAGATGCCTCAGGGGCTCAAGCTAACTATGGCTACACCTTC	CASSLDASGAQANYGYTF
-	TRBV4-2	-	TRBJ2-6	TGTGCCAGCAGCCCCCGCAGGTCCGGGGCCAACGTCCTGACTTTC	CASSPRRSGANVLTF
-	TRBV7-9	TRBD1	TRBJ1-2	TGTGCCAGCAGACAGGGGCAAACGGACTATGGCTACACCTTC	CASRQGQTDYGYTF
few	TRBV7-9	-	TRBJ2-1	TGTGCCAGCAGCCTCCGGGGGTTAGAGCAGTTCTTC	CASSLRGLEQFF
few	TRBV9	-	TRBJ1-5	TGTGCCAGCAGCGTGGACAGCGACAATCAGCCCCAGCATTTT	CASSVDSDNQPQHF
few	TRBV24-1	-	TRBJ2-5	TGTGCCACCAGTGATACACGGACTCAAGGGACCCAGTACTTC	CATSDTRTQGTQYF
-	TRBV12-3/TRBV12-4	-	TRBJ2-1	TGTGCCAGCAGACTTATTAGCGGCAATGAGCAGTTCTTC	CASRLISGNEQFF
-	TRBV6-1	-	TRBJ1-6	TGTGCCAGCACCCCTACCTGGGGGGGTACGTCACCCCTCCACTTT	CASTPTWGGTSPLHF
once	TRBV4-2	-	TRBJ2-2	TGTGCCAGCAGCCCTCGTCGAATCATAGCTCAAACCGGGGAGCTGTTTTTT	CASSPRRIIAQTGELFF
-	TRBV4-3	-	TRBJ1-3	TGCGCCAGCAGCCAAGACGGGAGCTCTGGAAACACCATATATTTT	CASSQDGSSGNTIYF
few	TRBV4-1	TRBD1	TRBJ2-7	TGCGCCAGCAGCCCAGGGGACAGGGCAACCTACGAGCAGTACTTC	CASSPGDRATYEQYF
few	TRBV14	-	TRBJ2-7	TGTGCCAGCAGCCAAGGGCTGCGGCAGTACTTC	CASSQGLRQYF
-	TRBV5-6	TRBD1	TRBJ1-1	TGTGCCAGCAGCGTTTACAGGGGTCTTACTGAAGCTTTCTTT	CASSVYRGLTEAFF